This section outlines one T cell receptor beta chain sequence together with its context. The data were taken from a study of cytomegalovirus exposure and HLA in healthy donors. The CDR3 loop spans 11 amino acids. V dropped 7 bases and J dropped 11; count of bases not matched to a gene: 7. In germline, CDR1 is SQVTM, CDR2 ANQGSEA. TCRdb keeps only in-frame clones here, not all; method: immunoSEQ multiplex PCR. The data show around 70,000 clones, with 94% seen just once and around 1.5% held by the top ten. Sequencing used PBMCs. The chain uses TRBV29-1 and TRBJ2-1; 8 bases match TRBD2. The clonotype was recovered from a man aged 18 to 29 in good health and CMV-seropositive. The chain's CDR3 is CSAPREGKQFF. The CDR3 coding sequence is TGCAGCGCCCCCCGGGAGGGCAAGCAGTTCTTC.